This is a list of T cell receptor beta chains from one sample in a study of B cell selection in AIRE deficiency. The repertoire was sequenced with immunoSEQ multiplex PCR; TCRdb's copy has only in-frame clones and lacks some. The sample has about 21,000 clones; roughly 97% are singletons. Sequenced sample: conventional CD4+ T cells sorted from PBMCs. These receptors were taken from a human donor with AIRE deficiency. Both conserved end residues are part of each CDR3. D genes are given only for firm matches. Size values are once, few and many counts, or a class for expanded clones, and some rows have none.

TRBV2	.	.	TRBJ1-5	CASESPLGLGNQPQHF	TGTGCCAGCGAGTCCCCTTTGGGGCTCGGCAATCAGCCCCAGCATTTT
TRBV25-1	.	once	TRBJ2-5	CASSWVGETQYF	TGTGCCAGCAGTTGGGTGGGGGAGACCCAGTACTTC
TRBV18	TRBD1	.	TRBJ1-4	CASSAQGTANEKLFF	TGTGCCAGCTCAGCACAGGGGACAGCTAATGAAAAACTGTTTTTT
TRBV28	.	.	TRBJ2-3	CASNLEPTDNTQYF	TGTGCCAGCAACCTAGAGCCGACCGACAATACGCAGTATTTT
TRBV4-3	TRBD2	.	TRBJ2-2	CASSQEGGGRSGELFF	TGCGCCAGCAGCCAAGAGGGCGGGGGGAGAAGCGGGGAGCTGTTTTTT
TRBV21-1	.	.	TRBJ1-1	CASSKRWRAPGLEGTEAFF	TGTGCCAGCAGCAAGAGGTGGCGGGCCCCGGGACTTGAGGGCACTGAAGCTTTCTTT
TRBV11-2	.	.	TRBJ1-4	CASSLEQGINEKLFF	TGTGCCAGCAGCTTAGAACAGGGAATTAATGAAAAACTGTTTTTT
TRBV29-1	.	.	TRBJ2-7	CSVEDWRDYEQYF	TGCAGCGTTGAAGACTGGCGGGACTACGAGCAGTACTTC
TRBV4-3	TRBD2	.	TRBJ2-2	CASRRLAGVSGELFF	TGCGCCAGCAGAAGACTAGCGGGAGTGTCCGGGGAGCTGTTTTTT
TRBV28	.	.	TRBJ2-5	CASSLLTVQETQYF	TGTGCCAGCAGTTTACTGACGGTCCAAGAGACCCAGTACTTC
TRBV7-6	TRBD2	.	TRBJ2-1	CASSLKTSGLSSYNEQFF	TGTGCCAGCAGCTTGAAGACTAGCGGGCTGAGCTCCTACAATGAGCAGTTCTTC
TRBV7-2	TRBD2	.	TRBJ2-5	CASKPAGREGRETQYF	TGTGCCAGCAAACCAGCGGGGCGGGAAGGCAGGGAGACCCAGTACTTC
TRBV28	.	.	TRBJ2-2	CASSLFLSGGELFF	TGTGCCAGCAGTTTATTTTTGAGTGGGGGGGAGCTGTTTTTT
TRBV23-1	TRBD1	.	TRBJ1-5	CASSIAVKTGVSNQPQHF	TGCGCCAGCAGCATCGCGGTGAAGACAGGGGTTAGCAATCAGCCCCAGCATTTT
TRBV25-1	.	.	TRBJ2-2	CASSVKGGVGGELFF	TGTGCCAGCAGTGTAAAAGGAGGGGTCGGCGGGGAGCTGTTTTTT
TRBV27	.	.	TRBJ1-2	CASSEGAGASYGYTF	TGTGCCAGCTCTGAAGGGGCGGGGGCAAGCTATGGCTACACCTTC
TRBV9	.	.	TRBJ2-2	CASSGRGNTGGLFF	TGTGCCAGCAGCGGGAGAGGGAACACCGGGGGGCTGTTTTTT
TRBV7-9	.	.	TRBJ2-2	CATSRTPNTGELFF	TGTGCCACCTCGAGGACACCGAACACCGGGGAGCTGTTTTTT
TRBV11-1	TRBD1	.	TRBJ1-1	CASSSLRTGVNTEAFF	TGTGCCAGCAGCTCACTTCGGACAGGGGTGAACACTGAAGCTTTCTTT
TRBV6-5	.	.	TRBJ1-2	CASRGPPRGGYTF	TGTGCCAGCAGGGGGCCGCCCAGGGGTGGCTACACCTTC
TRBV7-9	.	.	TRBJ2-3	CASSLDPSTDTQYF	TGTGCCAGCAGCTTAGATCCCAGCACAGATACGCAGTATTTT
TRBV2	.	.	TRBJ2-5	CASSASLQSRLQVTQYF	TGTGCCAGCAGTGCGTCCCTTCAGTCTAGGCTCCAGGTGACCCAGTACTTC
TRBV5-1	TRBD1	.	TRBJ2-5	CASSYWTGPQETQYF	TGCGCCAGCAGCTACTGGACAGGGCCGCAAGAGACCCAGTACTTC
TRBV2	.	.	TRBJ2-7	CASSELADEQYF	TGTGCCAGCAGTGAATTGGCTGATGAGCAGTACTTC
TRBV6-5	.	.	TRBJ2-7	CASSYLPGTYEQYF	TGTGCCAGCAGTTACTTGCCGGGGACCTACGAGCAGTACTTC
TRBV7-9	.	.	TRBJ1-1	CASSLNGDTEAFF	TGTGCCAGCAGCTTAAACGGGGACACTGAAGCTTTCTTT
TRBV28	TRBD1	.	TRBJ2-3	CASSLFTGQGPSGTQYF	TGTGCCAGCAGTTTATTCACGGGACAGGGCCCCTCGGGGACGCAGTATTTT
TRBV7-9	.	.	TRBJ1-2	CASSPPAGPHYGYTF	TGTGCCAGCAGTCCCCCCGCAGGACCCCACTATGGCTACACCTTC
TRBV19	.	.	TRBJ2-1	CASSILGGPNEQFF	TGTGCCAGTAGTATCCTAGGGGGTCCCAATGAGCAGTTCTTC
TRBV30	TRBD2	.	TRBJ2-1	CAWSEKGLAGGYNEQFF	TGTGCCTGGAGTGAAAAGGGACTAGCGGGAGGGTACAATGAGCAGTTCTTC
TRBV29-1	.	.	TRBJ1-1	CSASWGRTEAFF	TGCAGCGCATCCTGGGGGCGGACTGAAGCTTTCTTT
TRBV12-5	.	.	TRBJ2-7	CASGRIRVPGTSYEQYF	TGTGCTAGTGGCCGGATTCGGGTCCCTGGTACGTCCTACGAGCAGTACTTC
TRBV7-2	.	.	TRBJ2-1	CASSPQGFLGEQFF	TGTGCCAGCAGCCCCCAGGGCTTCCTGGGGGAGCAGTTCTTC
TRBV9	TRBD2	.	TRBJ2-3	CASSGGLAGRTDTQYF	TGTGCCAGCAGCGGGGGACTAGCGGGACGCACAGATACGCAGTATTTT
TRBV4-1	TRBD2	.	TRBJ2-1	CASSPIAGLSSNEQFF	TGCGCCAGCAGCCCTATAGCGGGATTAAGTTCCAATGAGCAGTTCTTC
TRBV7-3	TRBD1	.	TRBJ2-5	CASSSTGVGETQYF	TGTGCCAGCAGCTCCACAGGGGTGGGAGAGACCCAGTACTTC
TRBV5-1	TRBD2	.	TRBJ2-7	CASRRAASSLTSGSSYEQYF	TGCGCCAGCAGAAGGGCCGCGTCTAGCCTGACTAGCGGGAGCTCCTACGAGCAGTACTTC
TRBV5-1	.	.	TRBJ2-7	CASSEVQGAYEQYF	TGCGCCAGCAGCGAGGTCCAAGGCGCCTACGAGCAGTACTTC
TRBV4-2	.	.	TRBJ1-4	CASSPGRGDEKLFF	TGTGCCAGCAGCCCGGGTCGCGGGGATGAAAAACTGTTTTTT
TRBV6-5	.	.	TRBJ2-2	CASSYLPGELFF	TGTGCCAGCAGTTACTTACCCGGGGAGCTGTTTTTT
TRBV5-1	TRBD2	.	TRBJ2-2	CASSSLAGGNTGELFF	TGCGCCAGCAGCTCCCTAGCGGGAGGAAATACCGGGGAGCTGTTTTTT
TRBV10-1	TRBD1	.	TRBJ2-7	CASSVRRDRGYEQYF	TGCGCCAGCAGTGTCCGCCGGGACAGGGGATACGAGCAGTACTTC
TRBV6-4	.	.	TRBJ2-1	CASSEGLLGQQQFF	TGTGCCAGCAGTGAGGGACTACTGGGACAGCAGCAGTTCTTC
TRBV11-3	.	.	TRBJ2-3	CASSFWRTEGDTQYF	TGTGCCAGCAGCTTTTGGAGGACCGAAGGAGATACGCAGTATTTT
TRBV30	.	.	TRBJ2-3	CAWSTDTQYF	TGTGCCTGGAGCACAGATACGCAGTATTTT
TRBV18	.	.	TRBJ2-3	CASSPSGTSTDTQYF	TGTGCCAGCTCACCTAGCGGAACTAGCACAGATACGCAGTATTTT